This T cell receptor beta chain was observed in a study of spatial heterogeneity in lung cancer. The CDR3 contains 13 residues. V shed 5 bases, J shed 2 bases, and the junction held 2 bases outside the gene matches. Stated time point: sample taken at primary tumor resection. The donor group consisted of roughly 70 patients who had untreated, early-stage non-small cell lung cancer. TCRdb used MiXCR to reprocess the 5' RACE reads, holding one entry per CDR3 protein. Counted here are some 78,000 distinct CDR3 sequences, around 7.8% occurring once; the ten biggest clones make up 6.5% to 8.5%. The sequences come from PBMCs, collected at surgery. The TCR sequence derives from a male donor with early-stage non-small cell lung cancer. The chain links TRBV12-3 or TRBV12-4 to TRBJ1-2, with 7 nucleotides matching TRBD1. CDR3 region: CASSRDSNYGYTF. The CDR3 DNA reads TGTGCCAGCAGTCGGGACAGCAACTATGGCTACACCTTC.